This TCR beta chain stems from a study of tumor-infiltrating lymphocytes in primary liver carcinoma. The V gene's germline CDR1 is SGHAT and CDR2 FQNNGV. The CDR3 contains 16 residues. Both RNA and DNA were isolated together from approximately 22-30 mg of bulk tissue that had not been sorted. With 500 ng total RNA as template and a constant-region primer, TCR beta cDNA was made. Investigators got TCR beta libraries out of three nested multiplex PCR rounds, done with slightly modified ARM-PCR. Each of the first two PCR rounds ran approximately 9 cycles with TRBV1-TRBV30 forward and C-beta reverse primers. TCRdb processed the multiplex PCR reads anew with MiXCR; each CDR3 protein has one entry. Of tens of thousands of distinct CDR3 sequences in the sample, roughly 72% were seen once. On this clonotype itself: At one of its ends the junction is not consistent with the germline gene, which may arise from a read error.

The chain is built from TRBV11-2 and TRBJ2-1; the match to TRBD2 covers 7 bases. The sequenced material came from liver tumor tissue from sampling region 1. Subset in this sample: tumor region T1, superior pole. This receptor was taken from a man between 35 and 55 years old with primary liver carcinoma and hepatitis B virus infection. CDR3 residues: CAGSSRPSGMTYEQFF. The CDR3 DNA sequence: TGTGCCGGCAGCTCGCGCCCCAGCGGGATGACCTATGAGCAGTTCTTC.